By proportion, the clone carrying this T cell receptor beta chain is large. Its target is not known. This sample was taken from a study of circulating CD8 cells and anti-PD-1 response in melanoma. Study results and limitations: Most experiments lacked replicates.

From live CD3+CD8+TCRalphabeta+ cells, four PD-1 and/or TIGIT subsets were sorted. The QIAseq Immune Repertoire TCR panel built the libraries from roughly 15 ng of total RNA. Using its own MiXCR run on the reads, TCRdb lists one record per CDR3 protein. The table lists some 690 distinct CDR3 sequences, 6% to 7% of them singletons. The CDR3 has 12 residues. V was shortened by 3 bases and J by 4 bases, with 8 bases between the two germline ends. Germline CDR1 SQVTM, CDR2 ANQGSEA. This rearrangement joins TRBV29-1 to TRBJ2-3; D gene uncertain. The sample consisted of CD8+ T cells from PBMCs, taken at baseline or after one month of anti-PD-1 therapy (not recorded which). The receptor comes from a human donor with melanoma. CDR3 residues: CSVEVRPDTQYF. CDR3 DNA: TGCAGCGTTGAGGTCCGGCCAGATACGCAGTATTTT.